This passage covers 15 T cell receptor beta chains from one sample sequenced in a study of PD-1 blockade in classical Hodgkin lymphoma. Every patient was affected by relapse after autologous stem cell transplantation, while exposure to brentuximab vedotin was not uniform. Sequencing used immunoSEQ multiplex PCR; TCRdb keeps in-frame clones, though not all of them. This sample has about 90,000 clones, with approximately 89% found just once. The sequencing used peripheral blood mononuclear cells (PBMCs), collected before the second cycle of nivolumab. The origin of the receptors is a human donor with classical Hodgkin lymphoma.

Notes on this clone: The same CDR3 arises from other DNA sequences in this sample as well. The rearrangement links TRBV4-2 to TRBJ2-5; 11 bases are a match to TRBD2. Germline CDR1 LGHNA, CDR2 YNFKEQ. The V and J ends lost 4 bases and 2 bases, in that order; junction bases with no gene match: 3. This CDR3 region has 15 residues. CDR3 amino acids: CASSPGTSGQETQYF. CDR3 coding DNA: TGTGCCAGCAGCCCCGGGACTAGCGGACAAGAGACCCAGTACTTC.

This chain connects TRBV11-2 to TRBJ2-3; TRBD2 aligns across 12 bases. The CDR3 runs 15 residues. V trimming: 6 bases; J trimming: 1 base; junction bases outside the gene matches: 2. Per germline, CDR1 SGHAT and CDR2 FQNNGV. CDR3 sequence: CASSPSGRGTDTQYF. The DNA of the CDR3 is TGTGCCAGCAGTCCTAGCGGGAGGGGCACAGATACGCAGTATTTT.

The V call is TRBV28, the J call TRBJ1-2; D unclear. The germline V gene has CDR1 MDHEN and CDR2 SYDVKM. Trimming took off 1 base at V and 5 bases at J, with 8 bases between the two ends. This CDR3 contains 13 residues. In nucleotides, the CDR3 is TGTGCCAGCAGTTTATTACGTATATATGGCTACACCTTC. Residues: CASSLLRIYGYTF.

The CDR3: CATSRERGSGAYEQYF. The CDR3, as DNA: TGTGCCACCAGCAGAGAGAGGGGGAGTGGGGCCTACGAGCAGTACTTC. The V gene is TRBV15, the J gene TRBJ2-7; the D gene is possibly TRBD1 (6 bases). Trimming left V 0 bases short and J 2 bases short, with 14 bases between. Germline values: CDR1 LNHNV, CDR2 YYDKDF (reference sequence). CDR3 length: 16 residues.

The chain has TRBV4-2 and TRBJ2-5, with 7 bases lining up with TRBD1. V shed 1 base, J shed 3 bases, and the junction held 5 bases outside the gene matches. CDR1 is LGHNA, CDR2 YNFKEQ, per germline. The CDR3 totals 15 residues. The CDR3 DNA reads as TGTGCCAGCAGCCAAGTTGCCGACAGGGAAGAGACCCAGTACTTC. Its protein is CASSQVADREETQYF.

This chain uses TRBV28 with TRBJ2-7; no definite D call. CDR3 length equals 14 residues. With 8 bases removed from V and 6 bases from J, the gap between germline ends came to 20 bases. Germline V gives CDR1 MDHEN, CDR2 SYDVKM. The CDR3 loop is CASGTYRVGGEQYF. DNA for the CDR3: TGTGCCAGCGGAACCTATCGGGTGGGTGGCGAGCAGTACTTC.

The genes are TRBV6-5 and TRBJ1-4, with unresolved D. Germline V gives CDR1 MNHEY, CDR2 SVGAGI. The CDR3 covers 13 residues. Trimming took 9 bases from V and 4 from J, leaving 12 bases between them. The CDR3 reads CASATDGNEKLFF. Here the CDR3 DNA reads TGTGCCAGTGCTACGGACGGTAATGAAAAACTGTTTTTT.

The chain employs TRBV6-4 and TRBJ2-7, with 9 bases lining up with TRBD1. This CDR3 has 15 amino acids. Germline V gives CDR1 MRHNA, CDR2 SNTAGT. The J segment lost 3 bases and the V segment lost 8 bases, leaving 11 bases of the junction unmatched. This CDR3 reads CASPYRTGVYYEQYF. Here the CDR3 DNA reads TGTGCCAGCCCATACCGGACAGGGGTATACTACGAGCAGTACTTC.

The chain is built from TRBV2 and TRBJ1-5; perhaps TRBD1 as D (5 bases). V was shortened by 6 bases and J by 0 bases, with 12 bases between the two germline ends. Germline loops: CDR1 SNHLY, CDR2 FYNNEI. The CDR3 is made up of 15 amino acids. CDR3 coding DNA: TGTGCCAGCAGGGTTGACAGAAATAGCAATCAGCCCCAGCATTTT. Protein sequence: CASRVDRNSNQPQHF.

The chain joins TRBV5-1 to TRBJ2-7; the match to TRBD1 covers 8 bases. Germline CDR1 SGHRS, CDR2 YFSETQ. The CDR3 length is 13 residues. After removal of 4 bases from V and 3 bases from J, the junction contained 3 bases not matched to a gene. The CDR3 sequence: CASSPGQDYEQYF. CDR3 bases: TGCGCCAGCAGCCCGGGACAGGACTACGAGCAGTACTTC. Full variable domain (remainder filled in from reference TRBV5-1 and TRBJ2-7): KAGVTQTPRYLIKTRGQQVTLSCSPISGHRSVSWYQQTPGQGLQFLFEYFSETQRNKGNFPGRFSGRQFSNSRSEMNVSTLELGDSALYLCASSPGQDYEQYFGPGTRLTVT.

This clone was observed once. J is TRBJ1-4 and V is TRBV5-6; possibly TRBD1 for D (5 bases). Trimming removed 4 bases at V and 8 bases at J, with 9 bases between. The CDR3 runs 12 residues. CDR1 SGHDT and CDR2 YYEEEE come from the germline V gene. CDR3 residues: CASSKEGEKLFF. CDR3 nucleotides: TGTGCCAGCAGCAAAGAGGGGGAAAAACTGTTTTTT.

The genes are TRBV15 and TRBJ2-7; 9 bases fit TRBD1. Germline CDR1 LNHNV, CDR2 YYDKDF (reference sequence). The CDR3 consists of 17 residues. Trimming took 6 bases from V and 5 from J; bases not matched to a gene: 17. CDR3 coding DNA: TGTGCCACCAGACGAGAGGGCCCCCGGGACAGGGCTCACGAGCAGTACTTC. Amino acid sequence: CATRREGPRDRAHEQYF.

CDR3 region: CASSFGREYEQYF. CDR3 sequence (DNA): TGTGCCAGCAGTTTTGGCAGGGAATACGAGCAGTACTTC. This sequence joins TRBV27 and TRBJ2-7, with D possibly matching TRBD1 (5 bases). Trimming shortened V by 3 bases and J by 4 bases, and 10 bases separated the two germline ends. The length of the CDR3 is 13 residues. The germline gives CDR1 MNHEY, CDR2 SMNVEV (reference sequence).

The genes are TRBV11-2 and TRBJ2-7; D is unresolved. Trimming removed 2 bases from V and 4 bases from J, with 6 bases in between. Germline V lookup: CDR1 SGHAT, CDR2 FQNNGV. This CDR3 comprises 12 residues. The CDR3 sequence: CASSLRPYEQYF. In DNA form, the CDR3 reads TGTGCCAGCAGCTTAAGGCCATACGAGCAGTACTTC.

The chain has TRBV28 and TRBJ2-3; 9 nucleotides agree with TRBD2. Germline-derived CDR1 and CDR2 are MDHEN and SYDVKM. J was trimmed by 3 bases and V by 6 bases; bases with no gene match: 7. CDR3 length equals 15 residues. DNA for the CDR3: TGTGCCAGCAGGTTAGCGGGGGAAGCGACAGATACGCAGTATTTT. It specifies CASRLAGEATDTQYF.